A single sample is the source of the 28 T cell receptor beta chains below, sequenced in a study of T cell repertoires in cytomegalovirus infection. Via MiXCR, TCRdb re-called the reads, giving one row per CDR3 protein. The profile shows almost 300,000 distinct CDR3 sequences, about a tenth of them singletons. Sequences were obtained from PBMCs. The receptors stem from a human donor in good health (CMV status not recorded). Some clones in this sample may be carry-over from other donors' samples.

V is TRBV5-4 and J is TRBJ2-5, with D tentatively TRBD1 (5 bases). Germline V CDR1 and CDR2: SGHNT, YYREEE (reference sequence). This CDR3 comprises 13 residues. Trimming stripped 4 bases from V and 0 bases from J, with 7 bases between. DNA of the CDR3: TGTGCCAGCAGCGGACATAACCAAGAGACCCAGTACTTC. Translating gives CASSGHNQETQYF. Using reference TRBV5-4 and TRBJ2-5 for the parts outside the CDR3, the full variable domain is ETGVTQSPTHLIKTRGQQVTLRCSSQSGHNTVSWYQQALGQGPQFIFQYYREEENGRGNFPPRFSGLQFPNYSSELNVNALELDDSALYLCASSGHNQETQYFGPGTRLLVL.

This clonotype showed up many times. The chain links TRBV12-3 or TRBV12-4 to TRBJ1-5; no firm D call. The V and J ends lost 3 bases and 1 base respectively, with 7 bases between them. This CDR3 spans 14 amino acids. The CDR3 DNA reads TGTGCCAGCAGTTTTGGGGTGAGCAATCAGCCCCAGCATTTT. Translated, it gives CASSFGVSNQPQHF.

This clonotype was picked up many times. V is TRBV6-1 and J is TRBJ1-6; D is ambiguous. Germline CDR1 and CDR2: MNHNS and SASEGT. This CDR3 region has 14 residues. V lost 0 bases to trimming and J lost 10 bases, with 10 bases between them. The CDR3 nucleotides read TGTGCCAGCAGTGAAGCGCTAACGAGATCACCCCTCCACTTT. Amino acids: CASSEALTRSPLHF.

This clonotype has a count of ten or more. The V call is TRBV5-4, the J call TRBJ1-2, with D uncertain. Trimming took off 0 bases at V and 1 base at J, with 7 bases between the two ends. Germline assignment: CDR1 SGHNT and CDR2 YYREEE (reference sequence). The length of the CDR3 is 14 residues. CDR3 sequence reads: CASSLAANNYGYTF. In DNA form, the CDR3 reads TGTGCCAGCAGCTTGGCGGCGAATAACTATGGCTACACCTTC.

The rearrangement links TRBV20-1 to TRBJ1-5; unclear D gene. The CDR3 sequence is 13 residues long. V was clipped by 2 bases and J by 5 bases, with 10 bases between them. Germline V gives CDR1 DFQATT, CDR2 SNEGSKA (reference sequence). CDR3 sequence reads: CSARRTVDQPQHF. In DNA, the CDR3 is TGCAGTGCTAGACGAACAGTGGATCAGCCCCAGCATTTT.

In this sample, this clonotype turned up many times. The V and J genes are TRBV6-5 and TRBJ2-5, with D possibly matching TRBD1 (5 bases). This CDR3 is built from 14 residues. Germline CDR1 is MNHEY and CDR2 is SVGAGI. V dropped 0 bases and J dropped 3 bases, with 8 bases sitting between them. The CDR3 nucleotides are TGTGCCAGCAGTTACTCGGAGACAGAAGAGACCCAGTACTTC. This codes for CASSYSETEETQYF.

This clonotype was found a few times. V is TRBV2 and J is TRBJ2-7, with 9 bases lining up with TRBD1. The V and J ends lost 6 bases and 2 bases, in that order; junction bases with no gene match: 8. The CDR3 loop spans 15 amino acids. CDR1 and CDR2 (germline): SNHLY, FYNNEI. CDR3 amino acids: CASSPMDRGAYEQYF. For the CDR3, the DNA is TGTGCCAGCAGCCCTATGGACAGGGGAGCCTACGAGCAGTACTTC.

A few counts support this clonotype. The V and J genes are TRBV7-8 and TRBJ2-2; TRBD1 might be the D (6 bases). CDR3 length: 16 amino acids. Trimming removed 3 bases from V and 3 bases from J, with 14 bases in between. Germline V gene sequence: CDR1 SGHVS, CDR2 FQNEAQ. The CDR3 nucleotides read TGTGCCAGCAGCTTCCCATGGGGGCTAGACACCGGGGAGCTGTTTTTT. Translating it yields CASSFPWGLDTGELFF.

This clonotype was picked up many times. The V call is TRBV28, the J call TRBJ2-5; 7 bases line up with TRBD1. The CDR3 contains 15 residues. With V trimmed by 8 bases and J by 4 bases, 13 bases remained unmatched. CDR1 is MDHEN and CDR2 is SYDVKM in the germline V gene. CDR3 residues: CASSRPQGVLETQYF. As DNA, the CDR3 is TGTGCCAGCTCCCGCCCCCAGGGGGTTTTAGAGACCCAGTACTTC.

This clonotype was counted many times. In DNA form, the CDR3 reads TGTGCCAGCAGTCGAACATACACTTCCTACAATGAGCAGTTCTTC. Protein: CASSRTYTSYNEQFF. V and J are TRBV28 and TRBJ2-1; D not resolved. This CDR3 region has 15 residues. The germline V gene encodes CDR1 MDHEN and CDR2 SYDVKM. V was shortened by 5 bases and J by 1 base, with 12 bases between the two germline ends.

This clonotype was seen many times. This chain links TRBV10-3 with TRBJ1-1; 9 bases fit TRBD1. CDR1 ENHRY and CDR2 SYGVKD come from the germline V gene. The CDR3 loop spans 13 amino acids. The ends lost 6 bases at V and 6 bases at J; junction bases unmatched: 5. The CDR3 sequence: CAIRNTGGSEAFF. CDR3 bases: TGTGCCATCAGGAACACAGGGGGCTCTGAAGCTTTCTTT.

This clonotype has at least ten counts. CDR3 in amino acids: CATSEVLKTGQFF. The CDR3 nucleotides read TGTGCCACCAGTGAGGTTCTTAAGACAGGGCAGTTCTTC. The V gene is TRBV24-1, the J gene TRBJ2-1, with D maybe TRBD1 (6 bases). This CDR3 contains 13 residues. CDR1 KGHDR and CDR2 SFDVKD come from the germline V gene. V lost 4 bases and J 12 bases, leaving 15 bases between the germline ends.

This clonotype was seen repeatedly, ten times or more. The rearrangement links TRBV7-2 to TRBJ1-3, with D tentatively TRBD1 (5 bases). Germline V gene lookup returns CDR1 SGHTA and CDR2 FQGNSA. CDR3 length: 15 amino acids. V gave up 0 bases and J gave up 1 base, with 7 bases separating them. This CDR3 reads CASSLAWGSGNTIYF. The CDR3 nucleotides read TGTGCCAGCAGCTTAGCGTGGGGGTCTGGAAACACCATATATTTT.

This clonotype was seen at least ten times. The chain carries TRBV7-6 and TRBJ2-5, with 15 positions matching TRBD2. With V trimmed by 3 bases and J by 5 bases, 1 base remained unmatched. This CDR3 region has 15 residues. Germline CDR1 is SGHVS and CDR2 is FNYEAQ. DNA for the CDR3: TGTGCCAGCAGCTTTGGGACTAGCGGGGGGGAGACCCAGTACTTC. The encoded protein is CASSFGTSGGETQYF.

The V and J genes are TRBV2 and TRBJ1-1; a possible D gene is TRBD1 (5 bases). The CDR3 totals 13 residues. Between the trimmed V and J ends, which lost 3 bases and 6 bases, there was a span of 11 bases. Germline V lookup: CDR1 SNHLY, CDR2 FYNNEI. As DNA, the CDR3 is TGTGCCAGCAGTGACAGGGTGTGGGCTGAAGCTTTCTTT. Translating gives CASSDRVWAEAFF. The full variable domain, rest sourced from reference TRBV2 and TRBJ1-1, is EPEVTQTPSHQVTQMGQEVILRCVPISNHLYFYWYRQILGQKVEFLVSFYNNEISEKSEIFDDQFSVERPDGSNFTLKIRSTKLEDSAMYFCASSDRVWAEAFFGQGTRLTVV.

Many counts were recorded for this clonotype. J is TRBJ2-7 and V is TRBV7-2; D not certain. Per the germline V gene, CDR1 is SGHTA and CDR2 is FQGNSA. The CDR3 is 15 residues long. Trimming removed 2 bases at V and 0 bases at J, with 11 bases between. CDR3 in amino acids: CASSLQAVGSYEQYV. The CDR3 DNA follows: TGTGCCAGCAGCTTACAGGCGGTCGGCTCCTACGAGCAGTACGTC.

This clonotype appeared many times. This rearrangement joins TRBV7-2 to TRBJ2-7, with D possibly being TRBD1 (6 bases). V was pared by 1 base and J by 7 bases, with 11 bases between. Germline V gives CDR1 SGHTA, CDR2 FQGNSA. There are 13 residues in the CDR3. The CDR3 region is CASSLETGREQYV. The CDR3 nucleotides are TGTGCCAGCAGCTTAGAAACAGGGAGAGAGCAGTACGTC.

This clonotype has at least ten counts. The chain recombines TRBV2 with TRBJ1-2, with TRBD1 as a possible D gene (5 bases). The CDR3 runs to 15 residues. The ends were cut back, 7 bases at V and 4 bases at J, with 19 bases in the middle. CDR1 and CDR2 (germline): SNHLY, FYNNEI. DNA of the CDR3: TGTGCCAGCACCCAGGCCCCTGACAGAGTCTATGGCTACACCTTC. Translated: CASTQAPDRVYGYTF. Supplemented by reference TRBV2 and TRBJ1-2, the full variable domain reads EPEVTQTPSHQVTQMGQEVILRCVPISNHLYFYWYRQILGQKVEFLVSFYNNEISEKSEIFDDQFSVERPDGSNFTLKIRSTKLEDSAMYFCASTQAPDRVYGYTFGSGTRLTVV.

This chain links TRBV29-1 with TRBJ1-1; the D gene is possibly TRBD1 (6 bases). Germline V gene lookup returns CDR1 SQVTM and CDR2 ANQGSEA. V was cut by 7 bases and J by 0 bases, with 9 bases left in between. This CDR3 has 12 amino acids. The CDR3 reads CSDYRVNTEAFF. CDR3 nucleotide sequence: TGCAGCGACTACAGGGTGAACACTGAAGCTTTCTTT.

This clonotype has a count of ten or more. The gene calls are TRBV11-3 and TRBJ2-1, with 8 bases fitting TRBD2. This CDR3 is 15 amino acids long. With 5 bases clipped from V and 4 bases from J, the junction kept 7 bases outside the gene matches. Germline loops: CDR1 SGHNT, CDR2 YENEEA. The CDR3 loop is CASSPGGGSYNEQFF. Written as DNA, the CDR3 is TGTGCCAGCAGCCCCGGCGGGGGGAGTTACAATGAGCAGTTCTTC.

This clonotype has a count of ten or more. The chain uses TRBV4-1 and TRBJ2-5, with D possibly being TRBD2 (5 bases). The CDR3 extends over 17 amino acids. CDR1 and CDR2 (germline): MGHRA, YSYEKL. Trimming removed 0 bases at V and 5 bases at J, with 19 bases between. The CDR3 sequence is CASSQEVVQIQRETQYF. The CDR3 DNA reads TGCGCCAGCAGCCAAGAAGTAGTACAGATCCAGCGGGAGACCCAGTACTTC.

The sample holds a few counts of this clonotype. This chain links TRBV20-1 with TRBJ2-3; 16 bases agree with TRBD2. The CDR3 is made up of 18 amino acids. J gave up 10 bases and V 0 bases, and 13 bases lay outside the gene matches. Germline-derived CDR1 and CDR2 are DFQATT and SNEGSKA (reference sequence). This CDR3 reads CSARDLFGTSGGAGSQYF. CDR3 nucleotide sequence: TGCAGTGCTAGAGATTTATTCGGGACTAGCGGGGGGGCAGGCTCGCAGTATTTT.

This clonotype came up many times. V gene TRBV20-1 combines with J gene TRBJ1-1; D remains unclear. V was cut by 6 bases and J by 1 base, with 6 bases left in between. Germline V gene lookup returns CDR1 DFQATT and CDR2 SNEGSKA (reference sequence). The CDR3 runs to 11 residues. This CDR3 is CSAGRNTEAFF. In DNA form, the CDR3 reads TGCAGTGCCGGACGGAACACTGAAGCTTTCTTT.

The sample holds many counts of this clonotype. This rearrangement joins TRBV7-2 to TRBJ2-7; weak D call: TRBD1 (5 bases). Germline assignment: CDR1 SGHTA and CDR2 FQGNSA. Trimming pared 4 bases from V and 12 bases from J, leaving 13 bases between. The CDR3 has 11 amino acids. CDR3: CASSSLQGTYF. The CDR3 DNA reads TGTGCCAGCAGCTCACTCCAGGGAACGTACTTC.

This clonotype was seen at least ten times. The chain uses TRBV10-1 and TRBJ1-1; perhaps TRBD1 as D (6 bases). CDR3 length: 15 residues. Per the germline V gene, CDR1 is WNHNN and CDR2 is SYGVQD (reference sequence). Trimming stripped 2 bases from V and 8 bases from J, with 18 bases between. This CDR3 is CASSEGLGRQEEAFF. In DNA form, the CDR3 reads TGCGCCAGCAGTGAGGGCTTGGGGAGACAGGAGGAAGCTTTCTTT.

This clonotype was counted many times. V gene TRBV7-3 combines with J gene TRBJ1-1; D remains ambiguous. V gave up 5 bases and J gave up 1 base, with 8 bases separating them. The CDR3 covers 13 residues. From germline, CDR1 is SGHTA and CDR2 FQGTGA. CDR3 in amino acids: CASSVDPNTEAFF. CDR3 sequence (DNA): TGTGCCAGCAGCGTCGACCCGAACACTGAAGCTTTCTTT.

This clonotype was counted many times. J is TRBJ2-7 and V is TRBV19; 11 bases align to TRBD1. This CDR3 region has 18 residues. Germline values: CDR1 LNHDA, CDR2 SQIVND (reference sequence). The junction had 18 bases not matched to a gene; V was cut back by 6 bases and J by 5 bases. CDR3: CASRDNAGTGGVRHEQYF. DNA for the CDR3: TGTGCCAGTAGGGACAACGCCGGGACAGGGGGGGTTCGGCACGAGCAGTACTTC.

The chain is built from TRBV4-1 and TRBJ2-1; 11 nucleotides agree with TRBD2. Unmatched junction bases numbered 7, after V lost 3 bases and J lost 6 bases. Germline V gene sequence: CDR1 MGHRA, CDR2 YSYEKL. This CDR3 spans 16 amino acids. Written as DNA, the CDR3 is TGCGCCAGCAGCCAGGTAGCGGGGGGGCCTGGCAATGAGCAGTTCTTC. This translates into CASSQVAGGPGNEQFF.